A selection of T cell receptor beta chains follows, all from one sample in a study of T cell repertoires in cytomegalovirus infection. For these receptors, no antigen is known. TCRdb processed the reads anew with MiXCR; each CDR3 protein has one entry. The data hold approximately 73,000 distinct CDR3 sequences, with roughly 39% observed a single time. The sample was CD8+ T cells from cultured PBMCs, taken from culture after CMV antigen stimulation. These receptors were collected from a human donor in good health (CMV status not recorded). Some clones in this sample may be carry-over from other donors' samples. Both conserved end residues are part of each CDR3. D genes are given only for firm matches. Clone sizes are given selectively: once, few, many, or a class where the clone is expanded.

CDR3nt,CDR3aa,d_gene,j_gene,abundance,v_gene
TGCGCCAGCAGCCCGGGGCAGGGGGCCTACGAGCAGTACTTC,CASSPGQGAYEQYF,TRBD1,TRBJ2-7,-,TRBV4-3
TGTGCCAGCAGTGAACAGGGAAGAGGGTATAGCGACATTCAGTACTTC,CASSEQGRGYSDIQYF,-,TRBJ2-4,-,TRBV2
TGTGCCACCAGTGATTACCCACACACTGAAGCTTTCTTT,CATSDYPHTEAFF,-,TRBJ1-1,-,TRBV24-1
TGTGCCAGCAGCTTAGATTTCAGGGAAGGAGGCCGTGAAGCTTTCTTT,CASSLDFREGGREAFF,-,TRBJ1-1,-,TRBV7-2
TGTGCCAGCATTGACAGGAGCACAGATACGCAGTATTTT,CASIDRSTDTQYF,-,TRBJ2-3,-,TRBV7-9
TGTGCGGTCGGACAGGGTTACGAGCAGTACTTC,CAVGQGYEQYF,TRBD1,TRBJ2-7,few,TRBV7-6
TGTGCCAGCAGCTTAGCGCGGTCCGGGACAGGGTATGCCGGCTGGAAAGAGACCCAGTACTTC,CASSLARSGTGYAGWKETQYF,TRBD1,TRBJ2-5,-,TRBV7-2
TGTGCCAGCTCTGCGAACACCGGGGAGCTGTTTTTT,CASSANTGELFF,-,TRBJ2-2,-,TRBV6-5
TGTGCCAGCAGTGACAAGACCTACAATGAGCAGTTCTTC,CASSDKTYNEQFF,-,TRBJ2-1,-,TRBV2
TGTGCCAGCAGATACGGACAGGGAGGTTTTTTGAACACTGAAGCTTTCTTT,CASRYGQGGFLNTEAFF,TRBD1,TRBJ1-1,many,TRBV7-2
TGTGCCAGCACCAGACCTCGCGGGGGGGTCACAGATACGCAGTATTTT,CASTRPRGGVTDTQYF,TRBD2,TRBJ2-3,-,TRBV11-1
TGTGCCAGCAGTTTAGTGGCAGGGCGGAACACTGAAGCTTTCTTT,CASSLVAGRNTEAFF,-,TRBJ1-1,-,TRBV27
TGTGCCAGCAGCTTAGGGGTGGTCCCCCTAATCACAGATACGCAGTATTTT,CASSLGVVPLITDTQYF,-,TRBJ2-3,many,TRBV7-8
TGTGCCAGCAGCTTACGACCGTACAATGAGCAGTTCTTC,CASSLRPYNEQFF,-,TRBJ2-1,-,TRBV5-4
TGCAGCGTTGAGGGTTGGCAGGGAGGCTATGGCTACACCTTC,CSVEGWQGGYGYTF,-,TRBJ1-2,-,TRBV29-1
TGTGCCAGCAGCCCGCTCCGCCCAGGACGAAGCTCCTACAATGAGCAGTTCTTC,CASSPLRPGRSSYNEQFF,-,TRBJ2-1,few,TRBV11-1
TGCGCCAGCAGCCAAGATCCCGAAGGGATGGGAGATACGCAGTATTTT,CASSQDPEGMGDTQYF,-,TRBJ2-3,-,TRBV4-3
TGTGCCAGCAGCTTATACGGGGGGATACAAGAGACCCAGTACTTC,CASSLYGGIQETQYF,TRBD2,TRBJ2-5,few,TRBV7-6
TGTGCCAGCAGTGAGTGGCCTAGCGGGGGGCGATCTAGCACAGATACGCAGTATTTT,CASSEWPSGGRSSTDTQYF,TRBD2,TRBJ2-3,-,TRBV2
TGTGCCAGCAGTCCCGGGACGGTATATGGCTACACCTTC,CASSPGTVYGYTF,-,TRBJ1-2,-,TRBV6-1
TGTGCCAGCAGCTTAGAATTCTCGATGAACACTGAAGCTTTCTTT,CASSLEFSMNTEAFF,-,TRBJ1-1,few,TRBV11-2
TGTGCCAGCAGCCCGACAGGGGGTCGGACTGAAGCTTTCTTT,CASSPTGGRTEAFF,TRBD1,TRBJ1-1,few,TRBV7-6
TGTGCCAGCAGCCGCCGACAGGGCACAGATACGCAGTATTTT,CASSRRQGTDTQYF,-,TRBJ2-3,few,TRBV3-1
TGTGCCAGCAGTGACCAGGCGAACACCGGGGAGCTGTTTTTT,CASSDQANTGELFF,-,TRBJ2-2,-,TRBV2
TGTGCCAGCAGCTTAGCCGGGGCGTTTTATGGCTACACCTTC,CASSLAGAFYGYTF,-,TRBJ1-2,many,TRBV7-2